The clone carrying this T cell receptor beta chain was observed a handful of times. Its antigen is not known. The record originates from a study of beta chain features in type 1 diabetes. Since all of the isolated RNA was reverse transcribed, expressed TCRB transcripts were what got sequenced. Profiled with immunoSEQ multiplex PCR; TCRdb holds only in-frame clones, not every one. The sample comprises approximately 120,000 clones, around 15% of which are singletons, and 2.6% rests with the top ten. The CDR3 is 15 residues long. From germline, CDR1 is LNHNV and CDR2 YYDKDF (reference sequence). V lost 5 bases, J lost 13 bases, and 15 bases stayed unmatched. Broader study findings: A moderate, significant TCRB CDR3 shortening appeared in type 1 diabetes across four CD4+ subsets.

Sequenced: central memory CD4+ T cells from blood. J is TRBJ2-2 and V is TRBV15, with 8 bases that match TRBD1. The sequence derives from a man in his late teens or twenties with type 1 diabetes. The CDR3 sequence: CATSARHMTGVGLFF. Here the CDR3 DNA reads TGTGCCACCAGCGCCCGCCATATGACAGGGGTCGGGCTGTTTTTT.